The entry below gives a single T cell receptor beta chain sequence along with its context. This record belongs to a study of blood T cell repertoires in COVID-19. The protocol was immunoSEQ multiplex PCR, while the TCRdb copy is restricted to in-frame clones and leaves out a portion. The sample has about 88,000 clones; about 88% are singletons. The CDR3 loop spans 13 amino acids. V lost 3 bases to trimming and J lost 1 base, with 9 bases between them. Germline lookup yields CDR1 SQVTM and CDR2 ANQGSEA. The sequence derives from an elderly woman with acute or convalescent COVID-19. The specimen sequenced was peripheral blood. V gene TRBV29-1 combines with J gene TRBJ1-1; the D is unclear. This CDR3 is CSVEVAQNTEAFF. CDR3 bases: TGCAGCGTTGAGGTGGCACAGAACACTGAAGCTTTCTTT.